A single sample gave rise to the 14 T cell receptor beta chains below, sequenced in a study of blood T cell repertoires in COVID-19. The method was immunoSEQ multiplex PCR; TCRdb's version includes in-frame clones alone and lacks a portion of them. The repertoire includes around 84,000 clones, 80% of them detected once, and around 12% sits in the top ten. The sample taken for sequencing was peripheral blood. These TCRs come from a woman in her 40s with active or convalescent COVID-19.

This clone appeared a few times. The chain has TRBV10-2 and TRBJ2-3; D is possibly TRBD2 (7 bases). The germline V and J ends were trimmed by 6 bases and 3 bases, with 13 bases remaining between them. The CDR3 has 14 residues. Germline lookup yields CDR1 WSHSY and CDR2 SAAADI. The CDR3 protein is CASREGGTTDTQYF. Here the CDR3 DNA reads TGCGCCAGCAGGGAGGGGGGGACGACAGATACGCAGTATTTT.

The chain links TRBV7-2 to TRBJ2-7, with D tentatively TRBD1 (5 bases). The germline V and J ends were trimmed by 5 bases and 1 base, with 9 bases remaining between them. This CDR3 contains 13 residues. Germline V gene data show CDR1 as SGHTA and CDR2 as FQGNSA. The CDR3 DNA reads TGTGCCAGCAGCGGCAGGGCATCCTACGAGCAGTACTTC. Amino acid sequence: CASSGRASYEQYF.

The chain carries TRBV19 and TRBJ2-3; 15 bases align to TRBD2. Per germline, CDR1 LNHDA and CDR2 SQIVND (reference sequence). This CDR3 contains 19 residues. Trimming removed 3 bases from V and 1 base from J; junction bases left unmatched: 8. CDR3 sequence reads: CASSMGLAGGRGRTDTQYF. The CDR3 nucleotides are TGTGCCAGTAGTATGGGACTAGCGGGAGGCCGGGGTCGCACAGATACGCAGTATTTT.

This chain links TRBV3-1 (or the pseudogene TRBV3-2) with TRBJ2-5; 13 bases match TRBD2. The CDR3 sequence is 15 residues long. Unmatched junction bases numbered 3, after V lost 4 bases and J lost 4 bases. Germline CDR1 is LGHDT and CDR2 is YNNKEL (reference sequence). The CDR3 loop is CASSLGLAGVETQYF. The CDR3 DNA is TGTGCCAGCAGCCTCGGACTAGCGGGAGTAGAGACCCAGTACTTC.

The rearrangement links TRBV7-2 to TRBJ2-5; D remains ambiguous. V lost 1 base, J lost 5 bases, and 11 bases lay in between. The CDR3 runs to 14 residues. Germline values: CDR1 SGHTA, CDR2 FQGNSA. CDR3 in DNA: TGTGCCAGCAGCTTAGTACGCGGTAGGGAGACCCAGTACTTC. This codes for CASSLVRGRETQYF.

V gene TRBV6-5 combines with J gene TRBJ2-7, with 9 bases identical to TRBD1. After removal of 5 bases from V and 3 bases from J, the junction contained 8 bases not matched to a gene. The CDR3 covers 15 residues. Germline CDR1 reads MNHEY; CDR2 reads SVGAGI. The chain's CDR3 is CASSTDRGPGYEQYF. The CDR3 DNA reads as TGTGCCAGCAGTACGGACAGGGGCCCTGGCTACGAGCAGTACTTC.

The rearrangement joins TRBV6-5 to TRBJ1-1, with 7 bases aligning to TRBD1. The CDR3 spans 15 residues. The ends lost 5 bases at V and 10 bases at J; junction bases unmatched: 16. Germline lookup yields CDR1 MNHEY and CDR2 SVGAGI. The CDR3 DNA is TGTGCCAGCAGTCGAATACAGGGGTCCCTGCATTCAGCTTTCTTT. Its translation is CASSRIQGSLHSAFF.

The rearrangement links TRBV4-2 to TRBJ2-7, with TRBD1 matching over 7 bases. The trim removed 3 bases at V and 2 bases at J, leaving 10 bases unmatched. Germline CDR1 and CDR2: LGHNA and YNFKEQ. This CDR3 is built from 16 residues. CDR3 sequence reads: CASSQAQGVTAYEQYF. CDR3 coding DNA: TGTGCCAGCAGCCAGGCTCAGGGGGTGACCGCCTACGAGCAGTACTTC.

CDR3: CASSFRQVNNSPLHF. The CDR3 DNA is TGTGCCAGCAGTTTTCGACAGGTCAATAATTCACCCCTCCACTTT. This sequence joins TRBV6-5 and TRBJ1-6; possible D gene TRBD1, 6 bases. Germline CDR1 and CDR2: MNHEY and SVGAGI. V was trimmed by 4 bases and J by 5 bases, leaving 12 bases between them. CDR3 length: 15 amino acids.

This rearrangement joins TRBV24-1 to TRBJ2-7; 10 bases agree with TRBD1. From germline, CDR1 is KGHDR and CDR2 SFDVKD. The J segment lost 0 bases and the V segment lost 8 bases, leaving 9 bases of the junction unmatched. The CDR3 spans 16 residues. CDR3 coding DNA: TGTGCCACCAAAGCCAAGGGACAGGGGCTCTCCTACGAGCAGTACTTC. Residues: CATKAKGQGLSYEQYF.

The chain couples TRBV28 to TRBJ1-2, with 7 bases fitting TRBD1. The length of the CDR3 is 15 residues. The germline V gene encodes CDR1 MDHEN and CDR2 SYDVKM. V lost 5 bases to trimming and J lost 9 bases; unmatched junction nucleotides: 15. The CDR3 is CASSRQGTLFGSYTF. Here the CDR3 DNA reads TGTGCCAGCAGTCGACAGGGAACGCTTTTCGGGAGCTACACCTTC.

This sequence joins TRBV18 and TRBJ2-7, with 9 bases matching TRBD1. After removal of 2 bases from V and 4 bases from J, the junction contained 9 bases not matched to a gene. The germline V gene has CDR1 KGHSH and CDR2 LQKENI. This CDR3 spans 16 amino acids. The CDR3 reads CASSPGTGQGGYEQYF. The CDR3 coding sequence is TGTGCCAGCTCACCAGGGACGGGACAGGGTGGGTACGAGCAGTACTTC.

The chain has TRBV27 and TRBJ1-1, with unresolved D. V shed 0 bases and J shed 0 bases, with 14 bases lying between them. Germline loops: CDR1 MNHEY, CDR2 SMNVEV (reference sequence). The CDR3 spans 17 residues. The CDR3 coding sequence is TGTGCCAGCAGTTTATCCCTTCAGGTGAACTTGAACACTGAAGCTTTCTTT. This translates into CASSLSLQVNLNTEAFF.

This chain connects TRBV24-1 to TRBJ1-2; D uncertain. With 0 bases removed from V and 6 bases from J, the gap between germline ends came to 7 bases. This CDR3 is 13 amino acids long. Germline assignment: CDR1 KGHDR and CDR2 SFDVKD. The CDR3 protein is CATSDLAGNGYTF. The CDR3 nucleotides are TGTGCCACCAGTGATTTGGCGGGCAATGGCTACACCTTC.